Listed below are T cell receptor beta chains from one sample, sequenced in a study of identical twins. In TCRdb, the 5' RACE reads were re-called with MiXCR into one record per CDR3 protein. This sample yields a few hundred thousand distinct CDR3 sequences, of which 9.6% are seen a single time; 2.5% to 3.5% belongs to the top ten. These sequences were also reported in another study, on yellow fever vaccine responses in identical twins.

The sequencing input was PBMCs. The receptors originated from a woman aged 18-29 years in good health. CDR3s include the opening cysteine and the closing phenylalanine or tryptophan. Size is stated for part of the rows, as once, few or many counts, or as a class when the clone is expanded.

cdr3_length,clone_size,j_call,v_call,cdr3_aa
13,many,TRBJ2-7,TRBV27,CASSLGPSNEQYF
18,few,TRBJ2-2,TRBV5-5,CASSLPGLAGRNTGELFF
10,many,TRBJ1-4,TRBV2,CASGTSALFF
14,NA,TRBJ2-5,TRBV7-9,CASSFLGGSETQYF
15,NA,TRBJ2-7,TRBV7-3,CASSPRDRPAGEQYF
15,NA,TRBJ2-5,TRBV5-6,CASGALGPEGETQYF
13,many,TRBJ1-5,TRBV20-1,CSAREQFNQPQHF
15,many,TRBJ1-1,TRBV19,CARLQNLRGNTEAFF
15,NA,TRBJ2-1,TRBV27,CASSSVKAGAGEQFF
12,many,TRBJ2-7,TRBV28,CASYDRVDEQYF
16,NA,TRBJ2-7,TRBV3-1,CASSQVQGRVSHEQYF